This entry is about one TCR beta chain. Blood CD8+ and CD4+ T cells underwent high-throughput TCR beta sequencing. The data are from a study of CD8 T cells in Susac syndrome. Reverse transcription of about 0.5 to 1 ug RNA used random hexamers. Via MiXCR, TCRdb re-called the immunoSEQ multiplex PCR reads, giving one row per CDR3 protein. The table lists under 200,000 distinct CDR3 sequences, more than 85% of them singletons. Germline V CDR1 and CDR2: PRHDT, FYEKMQ (reference sequence). Between the trimmed V and J ends, which lost 2 bases and 7 bases, there was a span of 14 bases. The CDR3 has 14 residues.

The source of this sequence is a human donor with Susac syndrome. The sample comprised CD8+ T cells from PBMCs. This rearrangement joins TRBV13 to TRBJ1-2, with D tentatively TRBD1 (5 bases). CDR3 in DNA: TGTGCCAGCAGCTTACGGGAACAGAGGGGTGGCTACACCTTC. Translating gives CASSLREQRGGYTF.